This record looks at one T cell receptor (beta chain) sequence and its context. Germline CDR1 SGDLS, CDR2 YYNGEE. The CDR3 covers 14 residues. Trimming shortened V by 4 bases and J by 2 bases, and 12 bases separated the two germline ends. This sample was taken from a study of blood T cell repertoires in COVID-19. The protocol was immunoSEQ multiplex PCR, while the TCRdb copy is restricted to in-frame clones and leaves out a portion. Among 400,000 to 550,000 clones listed, 87% were seen once. Sequenced material: PBMCs or T cells enriched from blood (not recorded which). The chain employs TRBV9 and TRBJ1-1; no definite D call. The sequence was obtained from a young woman with acute COVID-19. The CDR3: CASSPRVLNTEAFF. As DNA, the CDR3 is TGTGCCAGCAGCCCCCGGGTCCTTAACACTGAAGCTTTCTTT.